Sequencing of this TCR beta chain was carried out in a study of shared clonotypes between healthy human individuals. All donors qualified as healthy HIV-negative adults and had experienced no recent acute infections or vaccinations. The V gene end was trimmed by 2 bases and the J gene end by 5 bases; junction bases not matched to a gene: 13. The length of the CDR3 is 17 residues. From germline, CDR1 is SGHTA and CDR2 FQGTGA. Whole-study findings and limits: Donors were few, which limited the genetic and exposure-history diversity represented. Specimens sampled were limited to blood, with tissue repertoires likely differing.

Note on this clone: Antigen: not known.

Produced via immunoSEQ multiplex PCR; TCRdb's table is partial and in-frame only. There are around 1.1 million clones in the sample; 70% to 80% occur only once, and roughly 0.83% lies in the top ten. Material: memory CD4+ T cells from PBMCs. Documented subset: CD45RA-negative fraction. This chain uses TRBV7-3 with TRBJ2-7, with 9 bases aligning to TRBD1. This receptor was obtained from a man aged 18 to 30 in good health. Some clones in this sample may be carry-over from other donors' samples. The CDR3 loop reads CASSLGYPGQGIDEQYF. The CDR3 nucleotides are TGTGCCAGCAGCTTAGGATACCCGGGACAGGGAATCGACGAGCAGTACTTC.